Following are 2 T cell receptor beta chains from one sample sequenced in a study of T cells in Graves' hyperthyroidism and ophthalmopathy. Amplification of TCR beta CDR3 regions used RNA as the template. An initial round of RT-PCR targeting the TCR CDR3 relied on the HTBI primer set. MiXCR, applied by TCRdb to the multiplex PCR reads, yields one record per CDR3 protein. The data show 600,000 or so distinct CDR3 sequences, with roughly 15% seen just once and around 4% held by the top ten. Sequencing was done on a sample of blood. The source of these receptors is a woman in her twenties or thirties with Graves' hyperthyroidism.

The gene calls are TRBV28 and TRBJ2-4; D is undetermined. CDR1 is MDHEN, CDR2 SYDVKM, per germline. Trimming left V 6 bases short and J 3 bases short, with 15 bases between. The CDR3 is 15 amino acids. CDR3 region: CASSSAGEDKNIQYF. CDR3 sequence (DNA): TGTGCCAGCAGCTCCGCTGGCGAGGACAAAAACATTCAGTACTTC.

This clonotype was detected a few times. Here the CDR3 DNA reads TGTGCCAGCAGCTCCGCCGACAATGGCCCCTATGGCTACACCTTC. Residues: CASSSADNGPYGYTF. This sequence joins TRBV13 and TRBJ1-2; D not resolved. Germline values: CDR1 PRHDT, CDR2 FYEKMQ (reference sequence). V gave up 4 bases and J gave up 4 bases, with 16 bases separating them. The CDR3 has 15 residues.